The 22 T cell receptor beta chains below come from one sample, sequenced in a study of prognosis after radiotherapy for stage I lung cancer. The TCR beta CDR3 region was amplified from genomic DNA, with two rounds of multiplex PCR being used for the amplification. Round one of PCR was performed, and it used primers specific to each TRBV and TRBJ gene. One entry per CDR3 protein results from TCRdb running MiXCR on the multiplex PCR reads. The sample lists tens of thousands of distinct CDR3 sequences, around 32% seen once, with roughly a third in the top ten. Material: PBMCs, obtained before or after stereotactic body radiation therapy (not recorded which). These receptors were obtained from a donor of 50 years or more with non-small cell lung cancer.

This clonotype was counted ten times or more. The DNA of the CDR3 is TGTGCCAGCAGCCACCCGACAGGGGGCTGGAATCAGCCCCAGCATTTT. It translates to CASSHPTGGWNQPQHF. The chain uses TRBV14 and TRBJ1-5, with 10 bases identical to TRBD1. Germline values: CDR1 SGHDN, CDR2 FVKESK. After removal of 3 bases from V and 4 bases from J, the junction contained 6 bases not matched to a gene. The CDR3 length is 16 residues.

This clonotype is medium-sized. The V gene is TRBV20-1, the J gene TRBJ2-7; D gene unclear. Germline V CDR1 and CDR2: DFQATT, SNEGSKA (reference sequence). The CDR3 extends over 13 amino acids. The V and J ends lost 0 bases and 8 bases respectively, with 14 bases between them. CDR3: CSARDKSDTQQYF. As DNA, the CDR3 is TGCAGTGCTAGAGATAAATCCGACACCCAGCAGTACTTC.

The table lists this clonotype with many counts. The chain joins TRBV2 to TRBJ2-4, with D hard to call. Germline assignment: CDR1 SNHLY and CDR2 FYNNEI. The CDR3 sequence is 11 residues long. The V end lost 3 bases, the J end lost 9 bases, and 6 bases lay between the germline ends. As DNA, the CDR3 is TGTGCCAGCAGTGAGGGCGGCATTCAGTACTTC. Translating it yields CASSEGGIQYF.

This clonotype was found a few times. This chain links TRBV29-1 with TRBJ2-1, with a possible D match to TRBD2 (5 bases). The germline V gene has CDR1 SQVTM and CDR2 ANQGSEA. V was clipped by 4 bases and J by 15 bases, with 16 bases between them. The CDR3 is 11 residues long. CDR3 residues: CSVGVAGAAFF. As DNA, the CDR3 is TGCAGCGTTGGGGTCGCGGGTGCAGCGTTCTTC.

This clonotype was counted a few times. This may come from a read error, since a much larger clone is one base off. The chain uses TRBV6-1 and TRBJ1-5, with a weak D call TRBD1 (5 bases). In germline, CDR1 is MNHNS, CDR2 SASEGT. Trimming pared 3 bases from V and 3 bases from J, leaving 15 bases between. The CDR3 length is 16 residues. The CDR3: CASSDSGGSYNQPQHF. The CDR3 nucleotides read TGTGCCAGCAGTGACAGCGGGGGGTCTTACAATCAGCCCCAGCATTTT.

As for this clonotype: Since a much larger clone is just one base distant, this may be a read error. This chain connects TRBV4-1 to TRBJ2-5, with D maybe TRBD2 (6 bases). V gave up 0 bases and J gave up 4 bases, with 15 bases separating them. The CDR3 length is 16 residues. Per germline, CDR1 MGHRA and CDR2 YSYEKL. CDR3 coding DNA: TGCGCCAGCAGCCAAGATGCTGGGGGGATGCCAGAGACCCAGTACTTC. Protein: CASSQDAGGMPETQYF.

On this clonotype: Being one base from a much bigger clone, this may be a read error. The CDR3 ends on some other residue instead of the conserved phenylalanine or tryptophan, so this is likely a read error. The V and J genes are TRBV5-1 and TRBJ1-1; D is possibly TRBD1 (5 bases). The germline gives CDR1 SGHRS, CDR2 YFSETQ. V lost 0 bases and J lost 1, with 10 bases in between. The CDR3 is 15 amino acids. The DNA for the CDR3 is TGCGCCAGCAGCTTGGGGGGAGGGACGAACACTGAAGCTTTCTCT. This encodes CASSLGGGTNTEAFS.

The table lists this clonotype with many counts. The chain has TRBV9 and TRBJ1-1; the D is unclear. Trimming pared 3 bases from V and 2 bases from J, leaving 8 bases between. The CDR3 runs to 13 residues. Per germline, CDR1 SGDLS and CDR2 YYNGEE. Written as DNA, the CDR3 is TGTGCCAGCAGCGAAGTGCTAAACACTGAAGCTTTCTTT. This gives the protein CASSEVLNTEAFF.

Comment on this clonotype: This CDR3 fails to terminate in the conserved phenylalanine or tryptophan, so it likely reflects a read error. The rearrangement joins TRBV6-2 or TRBV6-3 to TRBJ2-6; D ambiguous. Between the trimmed V and J ends, which lost 4 bases and 6 bases, there was a span of 10 bases. The CDR3 has 14 amino acids. CDR1 and CDR2 from the germline V gene are MNHEY and SVGEGT. CDR3 sequence: CASSSPPAANVLTL. The CDR3 DNA reads as TGTGCCAGCAGTTCCCCTCCTGCGGCCAACGTCCTGACTCTC.

At least ten counts were recorded for this clonotype. The chain links TRBV6-9 to TRBJ1-4; TRBD1 agrees at 7 bases. This CDR3 is built from 14 residues. Germline V gives CDR1 MNHGY, CDR2 SVAAGI. V was clipped by 4 bases and J by 4 bases; unmatched bases: 3. The CDR3 spells CASSWDRNNEKLFF. As DNA, the CDR3 is TGTGCCAGCAGTTGGGACAGAAATAATGAAAAACTGTTTTTT.

By proportion, this clonotype is medium-sized. J is TRBJ1-2 and V is TRBV6-5; D is uncertain. V lost 0 bases, J lost 2 bases, and 7 bases lay in between. This CDR3 is 14 amino acids long. CDR1 MNHEY and CDR2 SVGAGI come from the germline V gene. CDR3 sequence (DNA): TGTGCCAGCAGTTACTCGAGAGGGAACTATGGCTACACCTTC. This codes for CASSYSRGNYGYTF.

Regarding this clonotype: A much larger clone lies a single base off, so this may be a read error. Given the absence of the conserved phenylalanine or tryptophan at the CDR3 end, a read error is likely. The V gene is TRBV20-1, the J gene TRBJ2-5, with 10 nucleotides matching TRBD1. Germline V gene sequence: CDR1 DFQATT, CDR2 SNEGSKA (reference sequence). The CDR3 runs to 12 residues. The trim removed 4 bases at V and 5 bases at J, leaving 1 base unmatched. The CDR3 nucleotides are TGCAGTGCTACGACAGGGGGCGAGACCCAGTACCTC. Its protein product is CSATTGGETQYL.

Notes on this clonotype: In this CDR3 the conserved last residue, phenylalanine or tryptophan, is missing, so a read error is likely. The chain uses TRBV13 and TRBJ2-1; D may be TRBD2 (6 bases). The germline V gene encodes CDR1 PRHDT and CDR2 FYEKMQ (reference sequence). The CDR3 runs 16 residues. V was pared by 0 bases and J by 6 bases, with 15 bases between. Here the CDR3 reads CASSLGLGSPPNEQFL. The CDR3 region has the DNA TGTGCCAGCAGCTTAGGCCTCGGGAGCCCCCCCAATGAGCAGTTCCTC.

Ten or more counts support this clonotype. The gene calls are TRBV30 and TRBJ1-5, with a possible D match to TRBD1 (5 bases). CDR1 GTSNPN and CDR2 SVGIG come from the germline V gene (reference sequence). The CDR3 runs to 13 residues. Trimming took 1 base from V and 7 from J, leaving 11 bases between them. The CDR3 sequence is CAWSEGAGQPQHF. CDR3 coding DNA: TGTGCCTGGAGTGAAGGGGCCGGGCAGCCCCAGCATTTT.

This clonotype was found many times. This chain uses TRBV4-2 with TRBJ2-7; no reliable D call. Deletions cut 0 bases from V and 7 bases from J, with 13 bases between. The CDR3 spans 14 residues. The V gene's germline CDR1 is LGHNA and CDR2 YNFKEQ. CDR3: CASSQDPGPWEQYF. As DNA, the CDR3 is TGTGCCAGCAGCCAAGATCCCGGACCCTGGGAGCAGTACTTC.

This clonotype was observed at least ten times. The rearrangement uses TRBV2 and TRBJ2-3; no reliable D call. V lost 7 bases to trimming and J lost 2 bases, with 13 bases between them. Per the germline V gene, CDR1 is SNHLY and CDR2 is FYNNEI. The CDR3 totals 14 residues. CDR3 DNA sequence: TGTGCCAGCATTACTACGGTCCTCACAGATACGCAGTATTTT. Translation: CASITTVLTDTQYF.

This clonotype has at least ten counts. Written as DNA, the CDR3 is TGTGCCAGCACTCTCGGACTGATGAACACTGAAGCTTTCTTT. Translation: CASTLGLMNTEAFF. The V and J genes are TRBV5-6 and TRBJ1-1, with D hard to call. There are 14 residues in the CDR3. Trimming stripped 6 bases from V and 0 bases from J, with 12 bases between. The germline gives CDR1 SGHDT, CDR2 YYEEEE.

This clonotype was picked up a small number of times. A far larger clone is off by one base, so a read error is likely. This sequence joins TRBV6-2 or TRBV6-3 and TRBJ2-7, with a weak D call TRBD2 (6 bases). Deletions cut 11 bases from V and 1 base from J, with 9 bases between. Germline V gene sequence: CDR1 MNHEY, CDR2 SVGEGT. The CDR3 covers 11 residues. This CDR3 is CAVTRSYEQYF. The CDR3 DNA follows: TGTGCCGTGACTAGATCCTACGAGCAGTACTTC.

Of note for this clonotype: A much larger clone is a single base away; this may be a read error. The chain couples TRBV6-5 to TRBJ2-1; weak D call: TRBD1 (7 bases). CDR3 length equals 15 residues. CDR1 and CDR2 (germline): MNHEY, SVGAGI. V lost 5 bases and J 9 bases, leaving 20 bases between the germline ends. CDR3 residues: CASSGGTVWVGEQFF. CDR3 nucleotide sequence: TGTGCCAGCAGTGGGGGGACAGTCTGGGTAGGTGAGCAGTTCTTC.

This clonotype showed up many times. V is TRBV7-8 and J is TRBJ2-1; D remains ambiguous. The V end lost 3 bases, the J end lost 0 bases, and 6 bases lay between the germline ends. The CDR3 covers 14 residues. Germline V CDR1 and CDR2: SGHVS, FQNEAQ. This CDR3 reads CASSFRSSYNEQFF. CDR3 nucleotide sequence: TGTGCCAGCAGCTTTCGAAGCTCCTACAATGAGCAGTTCTTC.

V usage is TRBV7-3 and J usage is TRBJ2-6, with unresolved D. CDR1 SGHTA and CDR2 FQGTGA come from the germline V gene. The CDR3 consists of 15 residues. V was cut by 1 base and J by 2 bases, with 6 bases left in between. The CDR3: CASSLSLAGANVLTF. The CDR3 DNA follows: TGTGCCAGCAGCTTAAGCCTCGCTGGGGCCAACGTCCTGACTTTC.

Written as DNA, the CDR3 is TGTGCCAGCAGCACCGGCTCAGGGGATACAGATACGCAGTATTTT. Amino acids: CASSTGSGDTDTQYF. The chain combines TRBV6-4 with TRBJ2-3; the D gene is possibly TRBD1 (6 bases). V was cut by 6 bases and J by 3 bases, with 16 bases left in between. The CDR3 spans 15 residues. CDR1 and CDR2 (germline): MRHNA, SNTAGT.